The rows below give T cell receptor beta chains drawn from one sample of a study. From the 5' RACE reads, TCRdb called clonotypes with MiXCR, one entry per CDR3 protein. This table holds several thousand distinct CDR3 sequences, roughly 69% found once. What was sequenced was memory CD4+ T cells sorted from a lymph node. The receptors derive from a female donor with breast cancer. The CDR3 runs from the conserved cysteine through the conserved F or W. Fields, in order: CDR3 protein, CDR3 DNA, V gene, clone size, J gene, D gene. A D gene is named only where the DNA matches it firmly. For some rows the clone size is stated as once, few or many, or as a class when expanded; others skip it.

CSARGGGLAYEQYF TGCAGTGCTAGAGGGGGAGGTCTAGCCTACGAGCAGTACTTC TRBV20-1 - TRBJ2-7 -
CASSRLGLEETQYF TGTGCCAGCAGTCGACTAGGCTTAGAGGAGACCCAGTACTTC TRBV6-5 - TRBJ2-5 -
CASSLAGGGYSGANVLTF TGCGCCAGCAGCTTGGCCGGCGGGGGGTACTCTGGGGCCAACGTCCTGACTTTC TRBV5-1 - TRBJ2-6 TRBD2
CASSGGGDQPQHF TGTGCCAGCAGTGGGGGGGGGGATCAGCCCCAGCATTTT TRBV7-8 - TRBJ1-5 -
CASSLGAAGGRGETQYF TGTGCCAGCAGCTTAGGTGCCGCAGGGGGCCGGGGAGAGACCCAGTACTTC TRBV7-6 few TRBJ2-5 TRBD1
CASSQFTGPGTTVYEQYF TGCGCCAGCAGCCAATTTACGGGACCCGGGACTACTGTCTACGAGCAGTACTTC TRBV4-1 - TRBJ2-7 TRBD2
CASTSAGLAGNTGELFF TGTGCCAGCACCTCCGCCGGACTAGCGGGGAACACCGGGGAGCTGTTTTTT TRBV6-5 - TRBJ2-2 TRBD2
CASRELAQANEQFF TGTGCCAGCAGGGAGCTGGCGCAGGCTAATGAGCAGTTCTTC TRBV12-3/TRBV12-4 - TRBJ2-1 -
CASSERGTRETQYF TGTGCCAGCAGCGAACGGGGGACGAGGGAGACCCAGTACTTC TRBV12-3/TRBV12-4 - TRBJ2-5 -
CSARDLGRGNTEAFF TGCAGTGCTAGAGATCTCGGCAGGGGGAACACTGAAGCTTTCTTT TRBV20-1 - TRBJ1-1 -
CASSLEGSTGELFF TGTGCCAGCAGCTTGGAAGGGAGTACCGGGGAGCTGTTTTTT TRBV5-5 - TRBJ2-2 -
CSARRTSRADTQYF TGCAGTGCTAGACGGACCTCCCGGGCAGATACGCAGTATTTT TRBV20-1 - TRBJ2-3 -
CASSPQTGYGYGYTF TGTGCCAGCAGCCCCCAGACAGGGTACGGCTATGGCTACACCTTC TRBV7-9 - TRBJ1-2 TRBD1
CSAKGQGLGPGYTF TGCAGTGCTAAAGGACAGGGTTTGGGCCCGGGCTACACCTTC TRBV20-1 few TRBJ1-2 TRBD1
CASSPLSVGGGVETQYF TGTGCCAGCAGCCCCCTGTCCGTCGGCGGGGGTGTCGAGACCCAGTACTTC TRBV3-1 - TRBJ2-5 TRBD2
CSATPGRLLTTEALF TGCAGTGCTACACCTGGACGACTACTAACTACTGAAGCTCTCTTT TRBV20-1 - TRBJ1-1 -
CASSLRGREGVEQYF TGTGCCAGCAGCCTACGGGGGCGGGAGGGAGTCGAGCAGTACTTC TRBV7-8 - TRBJ2-7 TRBD2
CATSDGIMAFF TGTGCCACCAGTGATGGGATAATGGCTTTCTTT TRBV24-1 - TRBJ1-1 -
CASSPGTGGAGTEAFF TGCGCCAGCAGCCCCGGGACAGGGGGCGCGGGAACTGAAGCTTTCTTT TRBV5-1 - TRBJ1-1 TRBD1
CASSEVLGTKTQYF TGTGCCAGCAGTGAAGTGCTGGGTACGAAGACCCAGTACTTC TRBV6-1 - TRBJ2-5 -
CSVDPIGVRRYMNTEAFF TGCAGCGTTGACCCTATCGGGGTCAGGAGGTACATGAACACTGAAGCTTTCTTT TRBV29-1 few TRBJ1-1 -
CASRPPGLEKEQFF TGTGCCAGTAGGCCGCCGGGACTAGAAAAAGAGCAGTTCTTC TRBV19 - TRBJ2-1 TRBD2
CATSDPDREIYNEQLF TGTGCCACCAGTGATCCTGACAGGGAGATCTACAATGAGCAGCTCTTC TRBV24-1 - TRBJ2-1 TRBD1